Listed here are 2 T cell receptor beta chains from one sample, sequenced in a study of T cell responses to AZD1222 COVID-19 vaccine. This table comes from immunoSEQ multiplex PCR, and its TCRdb copy is limited to in-frame clones, with some not included. The sample lists tens of thousands of clones, 88% occurring once. Sequences were derived from peripheral blood, sampled 28 days after the second AZD1222 dose. The receptor set was obtained from an adult who received the AZD1222 COVID-19 vaccine.

The DNA of the CDR3 is TGCGCCAGCAGCCTGAGTGAAAGGAGGGGAGAAAAACTGTTTTTT. It is translated as CASSLSERRGEKLFF. The gene calls are TRBV4-1 and TRBJ1-4, with D maybe TRBD1 (5 bases). Germline V gene sequence: CDR1 MGHRA, CDR2 YSYEKL. There are 15 residues in the CDR3. With 4 bases removed from V and 8 bases from J, the gap between germline ends came to 17 bases.

The chain uses TRBV6-5 and TRBJ2-2; 9 positions match TRBD1. V dropped 6 bases and J dropped 3; count of bases not matched to a gene: 2. The germline V gene has CDR1 MNHEY and CDR2 SVGAGI. The CDR3 spans 14 residues. The CDR3 DNA sequence: TGTGCCAGCAGCCGGGACAGGGACACCGGGGAGCTGTTTTTT. It is translated as CASSRDRDTGELFF.